The present TCR beta chain was sequenced within a study of T cells after yellow fever vaccination. This clonotype showed up just a few times. Its target is not known. Regarding the study as a whole: In post-booster samples, most primary-vaccination clones reappeared (roughly 96% CD4, approximately 91% CD8). Clonotype sharing between CD4 and CD8 compartments was small.

V was shortened by 6 bases and J by 9 bases, with 15 bases between the two germline ends. Looked up from germline, CDR1 is MGHRA and CDR2 is YSYEKL. The CDR3 totals 13 residues. TCRdb processed the 5' RACE reads anew with MiXCR; each CDR3 protein has one entry. Of a few hundred thousand distinct CDR3 sequences listed, less than 20% are singletons. The sequencing here drew on PBMCs, taken 5 days after the first yellow fever vaccination. V and J are TRBV4-1 and TRBJ2-1; D call uncertain. The receptor comes from a man aged 18 to 30 who received the YFV17D yellow fever vaccine. CDR3 residues: CASSTIGNFEQFF. For the CDR3, the DNA is TGCGCCAGCAGTACCATAGGGAATTTTGAGCAGTTCTTC.